A selection of T cell receptor beta chains follows, all from one sample in a study of blood T cells in healthy people across ages. One entry per CDR3 protein, called by TCRdb with MiXCR from the 5' RACE reads. The sample includes approximately 850,000 distinct CDR3 sequences, 55% to 70% seen only once; the top ten take approximately 20%. The sample consisted of blood. The receptors derive from a man younger than 45 in good health. The CDR3 runs from the conserved cysteine through the conserved F or W. Each record gives: clone size, V gene, D gene, J gene, CDR3 DNA, CDR3 protein. The D gene is left open where the match is weak. The size entry is marked missing in some rows and otherwise reads once, few, many or a size class.

clone_size: few; v_call: TRBV25-1; d_call: NA; j_call: TRBJ2-7; cdr3_nt: TGTGCCAGCAGTGAATACAGAGGCTACGAGCAGTACTTC; cdr3_aa: CASSEYRGYEQYF
clone_size: NA; v_call: TRBV7-9; d_call: NA; j_call: TRBJ2-5; cdr3_nt: TGTGCCAGCGGACTCACTCCGACCAGGACAGCGCTGGAGGAGACCCAGTACTTC; cdr3_aa: CASGLTPTRTALEETQYF
clone_size: NA; v_call: TRBV28; d_call: NA; j_call: TRBJ2-3; cdr3_nt: TGTGCCAGCAGTTTATTAACAGGGAGCACAGATATGCAGTATTTT; cdr3_aa: CASSLLTGSTDMQYF
clone_size: NA; v_call: TRBV4-2; d_call: TRBD1; j_call: TRBJ1-5; cdr3_nt: TGTGCCAGCAGCCAAAAAGACAGGGATAGCAATCAGCCCCAGCATTTT; cdr3_aa: CASSQKDRDSNQPQHF
clone_size: NA; v_call: TRBV20-1; d_call: TRBD2; j_call: TRBJ2-3; cdr3_nt: TGCAGTGCTAGACGCACTAGCGGGAGGGCCCCAGATACGCAGTATTTT; cdr3_aa: CSARRTSGRAPDTQYF
clone_size: NA; v_call: TRBV20-1; d_call: NA; j_call: TRBJ1-1; cdr3_nt: TGCAGTGCTAGGGAGACAGGTTGGGACACTGAAGCTTTCTTT; cdr3_aa: CSARETGWDTEAFF
clone_size: NA; v_call: TRBV27; d_call: NA; j_call: TRBJ2-7; cdr3_nt: TGTGCCAGCAGTTTACGCGACACCGCCTACGAGCAGTACTTC; cdr3_aa: CASSLRDTAYEQYF
clone_size: NA; v_call: TRBV24-1; d_call: TRBD1; j_call: TRBJ1-2; cdr3_nt: TGTGCCACCAGTGACCGGGACAGTAACTATGGCTACACCTTC; cdr3_aa: CATSDRDSNYGYTF
clone_size: NA; v_call: TRBV3-1; d_call: NA; j_call: TRBJ1-1; cdr3_nt: TGTGCCAGCAGCCAAGTAGGGGGGCAAACTGAAGCTTTCTTT; cdr3_aa: CASSQVGGQTEAFF
clone_size: NA; v_call: TRBV27; d_call: NA; j_call: TRBJ2-5; cdr3_nt: TGTGCCAGCAGGGGAGCGGGAGAGACCCAGTACTTC; cdr3_aa: CASRGAGETQYF
clone_size: few; v_call: TRBV10-3; d_call: NA; j_call: TRBJ2-3; cdr3_nt: TGTGCCATCGGAGAGTCCCCAGATACGCAGTATTTT; cdr3_aa: CAIGESPDTQYF
clone_size: NA; v_call: TRBV7-9; d_call: TRBD1; j_call: TRBJ2-3; cdr3_nt: TGTGCCAGCAGCCTTTCGGCGATGACAGGGCGCACAGATACGCAGTATTTT; cdr3_aa: CASSLSAMTGRTDTQYF
clone_size: NA; v_call: TRBV6-5; d_call: NA; j_call: TRBJ2-3; cdr3_nt: TGTGCCAGCGGGATCCGGAGTGGCACAGATACGCAGTATTTT; cdr3_aa: CASGIRSGTDTQYF
clone_size: NA; v_call: TRBV6-5; d_call: NA; j_call: TRBJ1-2; cdr3_nt: TGTGCCAGCCAGGGGTCTGGCTATGGCTACACCTTC; cdr3_aa: CASQGSGYGYTF
clone_size: NA; v_call: TRBV7-2; d_call: NA; j_call: TRBJ1-6; cdr3_nt: TGTGCCAGCAGCCCGACCCAGGGGTTTCGTTCACCCCTCCACTTT; cdr3_aa: CASSPTQGFRSPLHF
clone_size: NA; v_call: TRBV7-2; d_call: TRBD2; j_call: TRBJ2-1; cdr3_nt: TGTGCCAGCAGCTTAGCTGGGGGACTAGCGGGAGTAGCTTCCTACAATGAGCAGTTCTTC; cdr3_aa: CASSLAGGLAGVASYNEQFF